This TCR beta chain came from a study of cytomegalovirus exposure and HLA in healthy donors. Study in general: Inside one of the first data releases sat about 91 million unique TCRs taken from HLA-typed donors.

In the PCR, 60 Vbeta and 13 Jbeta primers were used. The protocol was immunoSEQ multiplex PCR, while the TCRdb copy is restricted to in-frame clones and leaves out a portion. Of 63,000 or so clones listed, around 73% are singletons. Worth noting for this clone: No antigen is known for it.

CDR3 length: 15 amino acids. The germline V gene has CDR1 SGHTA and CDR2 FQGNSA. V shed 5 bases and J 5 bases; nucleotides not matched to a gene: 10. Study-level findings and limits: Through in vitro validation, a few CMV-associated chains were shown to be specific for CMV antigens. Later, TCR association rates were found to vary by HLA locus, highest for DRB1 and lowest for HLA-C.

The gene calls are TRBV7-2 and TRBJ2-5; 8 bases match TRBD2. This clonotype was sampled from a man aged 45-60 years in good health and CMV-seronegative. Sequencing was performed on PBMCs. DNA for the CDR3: TGTGCCAGCAGCCCCCCCCTAGCGGGTGAGGAGACCCAGTACTTC. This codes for CASSPPLAGEETQYF.